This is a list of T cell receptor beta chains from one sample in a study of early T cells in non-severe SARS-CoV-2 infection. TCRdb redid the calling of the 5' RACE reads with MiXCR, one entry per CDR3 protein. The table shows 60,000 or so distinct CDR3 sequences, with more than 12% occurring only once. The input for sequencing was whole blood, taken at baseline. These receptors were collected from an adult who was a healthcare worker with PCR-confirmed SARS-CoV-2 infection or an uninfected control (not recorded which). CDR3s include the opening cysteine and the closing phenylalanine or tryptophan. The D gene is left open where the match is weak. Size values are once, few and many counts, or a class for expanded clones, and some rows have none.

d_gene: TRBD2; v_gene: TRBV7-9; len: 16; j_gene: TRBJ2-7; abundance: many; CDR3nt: TGTGCCAGCAGCTTAACTAGCGGGAAAAGTCGCTACGAGCAGTACTTC; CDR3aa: CASSLTSGKSRYEQYF
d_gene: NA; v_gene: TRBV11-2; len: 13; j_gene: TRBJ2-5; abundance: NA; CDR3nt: TGTGCCAGCGCCAGGGAGAGACAAGAGACCCAGTACTTC; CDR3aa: CASARERQETQYF
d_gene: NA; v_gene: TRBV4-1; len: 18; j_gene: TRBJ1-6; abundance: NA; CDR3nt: TGCGCCAGCAGCCAAATTATCCCTAGGTCCGGGGAGAATTCACCCCTCCACTTT; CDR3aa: CASSQIIPRSGENSPLHF
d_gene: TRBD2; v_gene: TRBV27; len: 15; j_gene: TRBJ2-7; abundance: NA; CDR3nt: TGTGCCAGCAGTTGGACTAGCGGGGGTAGAGTGGAGCAGTACTTC; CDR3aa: CASSWTSGGRVEQYF
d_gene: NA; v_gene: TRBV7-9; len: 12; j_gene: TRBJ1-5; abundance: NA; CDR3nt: TGTGCCAGCAGTCGCGGCAATCAGCCCCAGCATTTT; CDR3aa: CASSRGNQPQHF
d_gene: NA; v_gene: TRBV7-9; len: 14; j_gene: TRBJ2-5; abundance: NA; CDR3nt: TGTGCCAGCAGCTTAATGACAGTCCAAGAGACCCAGTACTTC; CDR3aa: CASSLMTVQETQYF
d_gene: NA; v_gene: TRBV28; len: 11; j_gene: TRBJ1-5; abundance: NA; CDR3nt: TGTGCCAGCAGCCGCCTGGGGCCCCAGCATTTT; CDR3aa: CASSRLGPQHF
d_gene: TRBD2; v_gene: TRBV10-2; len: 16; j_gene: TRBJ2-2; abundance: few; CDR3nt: TGCGCCAGCAGTGACGGACTAGCGGGCCCCGGAGGGGAGCTGTTTTTT; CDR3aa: CASSDGLAGPGGELFF
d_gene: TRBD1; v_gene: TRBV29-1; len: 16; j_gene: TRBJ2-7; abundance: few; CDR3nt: TGCAGCGTTGAACCTCCACAGGGGCCACGGGACTACGAGCAGTACTTC; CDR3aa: CSVEPPQGPRDYEQYF
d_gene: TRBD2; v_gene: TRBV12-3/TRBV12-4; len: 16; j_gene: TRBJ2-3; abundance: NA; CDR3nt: TGTGCCAGCAGTTATCAGCGGGGGGGGTTCACAGATACGCAGTATTTT; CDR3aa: CASSYQRGGFTDTQYF
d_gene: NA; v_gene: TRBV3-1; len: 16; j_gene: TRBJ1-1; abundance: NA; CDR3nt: TGTGCCAGCAGCCAGTCGTTGACATACCTTAACACTGAAGCTTTCTTT; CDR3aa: CASSQSLTYLNTEAFF
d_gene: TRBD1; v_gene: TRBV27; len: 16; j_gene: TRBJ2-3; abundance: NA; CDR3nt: TGTGCCAGCAGTTTCCTCGGACAGGGGGGCCCAGATACGCAGTATTTT; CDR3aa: CASSFLGQGGPDTQYF
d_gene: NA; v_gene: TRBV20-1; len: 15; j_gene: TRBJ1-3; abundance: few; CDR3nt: TGCAGTGCTAGAGATGATCGGGTTGGTGGAAACACCATATATTTT; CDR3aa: CSARDDRVGGNTIYF
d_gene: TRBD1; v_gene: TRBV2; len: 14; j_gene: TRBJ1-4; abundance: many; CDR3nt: TGTGCCAGCAGTACCGGGACAGGGTCTGAAAAACTGTTTTTT; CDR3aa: CASSTGTGSEKLFF
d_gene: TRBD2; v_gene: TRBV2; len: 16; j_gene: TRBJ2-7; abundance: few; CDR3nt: TGTGCCAGCAGTAAAAAATCTAGCGGGGGGGCCCACGAGCAGTACTTC; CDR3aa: CASSKKSSGGAHEQYF
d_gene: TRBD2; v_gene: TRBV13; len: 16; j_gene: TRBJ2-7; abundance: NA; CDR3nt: TGTGCCAGCAGCGTCCGGACTAGCGGGAGGGCCTACGAGCAGTACTTC; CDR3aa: CASSVRTSGRAYEQYF
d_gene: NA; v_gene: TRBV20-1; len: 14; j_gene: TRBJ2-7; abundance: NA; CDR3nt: TGCAGTGCTATCCCTTGGCGGGCAGCCTACGAGCAGTACTTC; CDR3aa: CSAIPWRAAYEQYF
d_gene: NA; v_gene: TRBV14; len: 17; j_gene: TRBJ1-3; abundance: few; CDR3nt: TGTGCCAGCAGCCAAGATGTCGGAATCCGCTCTGGAAACACCATATATTTT; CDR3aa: CASSQDVGIRSGNTIYF
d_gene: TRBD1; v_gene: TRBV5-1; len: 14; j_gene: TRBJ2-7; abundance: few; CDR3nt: TGCGCCAGCAGCTCGGGACAGGGTCAACACGAGCAGTACTTC; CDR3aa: CASSSGQGQHEQYF
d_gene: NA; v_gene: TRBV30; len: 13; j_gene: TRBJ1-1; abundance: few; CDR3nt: TGTGCCTGGAGTGATTGGGGGAACACTGAAGCTTTCTTT; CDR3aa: CAWSDWGNTEAFF
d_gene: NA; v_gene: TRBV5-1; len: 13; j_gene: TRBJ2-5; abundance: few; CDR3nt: TGCGCCAGCAGAACTTTACCCCAAGAGACCCAGTACTTC; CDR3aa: CASRTLPQETQYF
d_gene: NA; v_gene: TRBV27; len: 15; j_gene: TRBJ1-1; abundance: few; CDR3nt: TGTGCCAGCAGTTTCCAGTCGGCGTATGGCACTGAAGCTTTCTTT; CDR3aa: CASSFQSAYGTEAFF
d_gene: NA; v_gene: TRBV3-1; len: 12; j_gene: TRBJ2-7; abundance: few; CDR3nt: TGTGCCAGCAGTCCGACTGGTTACGAGCAGTACTTC; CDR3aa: CASSPTGYEQYF
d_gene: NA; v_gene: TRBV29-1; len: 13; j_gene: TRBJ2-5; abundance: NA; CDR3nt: TGCAGCACTTGGGGTCTGGTGCAAGAGACCCAGTACTTC; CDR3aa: CSTWGLVQETQYF
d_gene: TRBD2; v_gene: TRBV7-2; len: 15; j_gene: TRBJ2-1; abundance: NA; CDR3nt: TGTGCCAGCAGCTTTAGCGGGACTAACCACAATGAGCAGTTCTTC; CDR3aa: CASSFSGTNHNEQFF
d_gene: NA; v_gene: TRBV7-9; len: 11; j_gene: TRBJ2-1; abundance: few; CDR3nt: TGTGCCAGCAGCTTACCCGAACGCCTATTCTTC; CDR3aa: CASSLPERLFF
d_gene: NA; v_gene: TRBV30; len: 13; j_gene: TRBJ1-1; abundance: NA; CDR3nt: TGTGCCTGGATCCGAGGAGTGAACACTGAAGCTTTCTTT; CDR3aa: CAWIRGVNTEAFF
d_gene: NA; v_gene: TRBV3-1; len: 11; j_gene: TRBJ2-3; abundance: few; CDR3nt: TGTGCCAGCAGCCAACACGTGGGACTGGATTTT; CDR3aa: CASSQHVGLDF
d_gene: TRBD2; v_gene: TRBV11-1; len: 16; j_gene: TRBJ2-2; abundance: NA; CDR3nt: TGTGCCAGCAGCTCAACTAGCGGGCTAAACACCGGGGAGCTGTTTTTT; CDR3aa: CASSSTSGLNTGELFF
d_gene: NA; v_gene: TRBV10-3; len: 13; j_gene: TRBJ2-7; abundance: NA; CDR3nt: TGTGCCATCAGTTTAGGGGATTCCAACGAGCAGTACTTC; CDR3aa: CAISLGDSNEQYF
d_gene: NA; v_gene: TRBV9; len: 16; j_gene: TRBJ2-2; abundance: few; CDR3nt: TGTGCCAGCAGCGCCGAGGGGCTAGCCGGCACCGGGGAGCTGTTTTTT; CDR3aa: CASSAEGLAGTGELFF
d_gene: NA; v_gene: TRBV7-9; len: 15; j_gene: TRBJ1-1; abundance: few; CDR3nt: TGTGCCAGCAGCTTAGCAGGCACCGCGAACACTGAAGCTTTCTTT; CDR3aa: CASSLAGTANTEAFF
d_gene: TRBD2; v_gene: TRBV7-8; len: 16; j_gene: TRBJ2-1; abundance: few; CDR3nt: TGTGCCAGCAGCCTGGGACTAGCGGGATTCTACAATGAGCAGTTCTTC; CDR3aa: CASSLGLAGFYNEQFF
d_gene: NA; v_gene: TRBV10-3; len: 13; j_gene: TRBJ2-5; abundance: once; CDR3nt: TGTGCCACCGGGGGGAGACAGGAAGAGACCCAGTACTTC; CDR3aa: CATGGRQEETQYF
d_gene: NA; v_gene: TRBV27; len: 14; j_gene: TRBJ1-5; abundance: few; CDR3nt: TGTGCCAGCAGTGCCCTTGGACGAGAACAGCCCCAGCATTTT; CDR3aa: CASSALGREQPQHF
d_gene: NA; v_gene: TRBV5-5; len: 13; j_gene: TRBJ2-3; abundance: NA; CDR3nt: TGTGCCAGCAGCCCTTACACGGAAAATACGCAGTATTTT; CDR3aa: CASSPYTENTQYF
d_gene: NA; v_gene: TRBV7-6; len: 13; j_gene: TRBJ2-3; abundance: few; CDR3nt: TGTGCCAGCAGCTTAGGACAGTTGGATACGCAGTATTTT; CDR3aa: CASSLGQLDTQYF
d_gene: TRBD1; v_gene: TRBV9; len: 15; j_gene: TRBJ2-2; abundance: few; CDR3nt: TGTGCCAGCAGCGAGACAGGGGGCAACACCGGGGAGCTGTTTTTT; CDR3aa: CASSETGGNTGELFF
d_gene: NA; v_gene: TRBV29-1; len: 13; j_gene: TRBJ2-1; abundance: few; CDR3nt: TGCAGCCTACTCTCTCGGACTAACGAACGGCAGTTCTTC; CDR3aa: CSLLSRTNERQFF
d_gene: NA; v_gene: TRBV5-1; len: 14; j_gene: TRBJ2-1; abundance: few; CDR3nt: TGCGCCAGCAGCTCGGAGGCCTTCTACAATGAGCAGTTCTTC; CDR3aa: CASSSEAFYNEQFF
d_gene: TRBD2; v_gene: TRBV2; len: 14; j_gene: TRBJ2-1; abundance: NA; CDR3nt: TGTGCCAGCCCACTAGCGCATTCGGCAAATGAGCAGTTCTTC; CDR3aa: CASPLAHSANEQFF
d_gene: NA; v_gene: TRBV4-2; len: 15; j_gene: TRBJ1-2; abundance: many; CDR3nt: TGTGCCAGCAGCCAAGCGGCTGGGGATAACTATGGCTACACCTTC; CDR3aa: CASSQAAGDNYGYTF
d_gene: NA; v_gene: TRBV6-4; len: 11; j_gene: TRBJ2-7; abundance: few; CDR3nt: TGTGCCAGCAGTTTAGATGGGGAGCAGTACTTC; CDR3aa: CASSLDGEQYF
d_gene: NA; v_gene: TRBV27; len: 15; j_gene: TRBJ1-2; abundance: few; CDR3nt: TGTGCCAGCACCTCCGTGACAGGTGGCAACTATGGCTACACCTTC; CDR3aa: CASTSVTGGNYGYTF
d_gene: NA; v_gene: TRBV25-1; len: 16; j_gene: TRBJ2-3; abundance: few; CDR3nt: TGTGCCAGCAGTGAATTAAGCGGAACTAGCACAGATACGCAGTATTTT; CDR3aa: CASSELSGTSTDTQYF
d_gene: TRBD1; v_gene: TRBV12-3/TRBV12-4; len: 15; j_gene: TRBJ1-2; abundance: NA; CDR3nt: TGTGCCAGCAGTTTCAGGGACAGGGGGCCAGGTGGCTACACCTTC; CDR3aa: CASSFRDRGPGGYTF
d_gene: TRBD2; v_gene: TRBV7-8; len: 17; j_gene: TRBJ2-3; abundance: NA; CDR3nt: TGTGCCAGCAGCGGTACCGGGACTAGCGGGAGCACAGATACGCAGTATTTT; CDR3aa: CASSGTGTSGSTDTQYF
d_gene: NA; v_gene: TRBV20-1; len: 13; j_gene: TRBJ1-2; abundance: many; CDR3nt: TGCAGTGTTGACAGTTCTTTGAACTATGGCTACACCTTC; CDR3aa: CSVDSSLNYGYTF
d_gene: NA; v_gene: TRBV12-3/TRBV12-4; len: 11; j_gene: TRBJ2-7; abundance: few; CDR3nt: TGTGCCAGCAGTTGGGGACACGAGCAGTACTTC; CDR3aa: CASSWGHEQYF
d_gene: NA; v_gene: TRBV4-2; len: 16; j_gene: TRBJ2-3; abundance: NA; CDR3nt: TGTGCCAGCAGCCAAGAGGTCGGGGATAGCACAGATACGCAGTATTTT; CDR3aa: CASSQEVGDSTDTQYF
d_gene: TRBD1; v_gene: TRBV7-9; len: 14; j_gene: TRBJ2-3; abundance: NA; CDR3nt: TGTGCCAGCGAGAGGACAGGGGGCAAAGATACGCAGTATTTT; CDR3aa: CASERTGGKDTQYF
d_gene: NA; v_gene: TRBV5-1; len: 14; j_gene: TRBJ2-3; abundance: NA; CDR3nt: TGCGCCAGCAGCCCGGGACGGGACGGAGATACGCAGTATTTT; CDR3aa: CASSPGRDGDTQYF
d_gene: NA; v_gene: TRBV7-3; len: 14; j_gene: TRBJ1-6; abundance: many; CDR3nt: TGTGCCAGCAGCTTAGGCGCAGAAAATTCACCCCTCCACTTT; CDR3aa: CASSLGAENSPLHF